This T cell receptor (beta chain) was identified in a study of CD4 T cells in relation to SARS-CoV-2 and coronaviruses. Study outcomes and limitations: Culture-expanded clones reflect memory recall rather than primary priming during culture. Compared with monoreactive clones, crossreactive clones showed significantly weaker SARS-CoV-2 expansion. In roughly 61% of donors, memory CD4+ clonotypes crossrecognized SARS-CoV-2 and at least one common cold coronavirus spike.

Deep TCR-beta sequencing used DNA from uncultured naive and memory CD4+ T cells. Profiling relied on immunoSEQ multiplex PCR, and the TCRdb table lists in-frame clones only, not all of them. The sample lists some 65,000 clones; approximately 87% were seen once. This CDR3 is 15 amino acids long. Germline-derived CDR1 and CDR2 are SGHTA and FQGNSA. Trimming removed 5 bases from V and 4 bases from J; junction bases left unmatched: 8. Unexposed donor CD4+ T cells date from about 2011-2018, before the COVID-19 pandemic. With respect to this clone: Its matching antigen is unknown.

The sequence was obtained from a human donor in good health. The sequenced material came from memory CD4+ T cells from PBMCs. The chain employs TRBV7-2 and TRBJ1-1; 9 bases fit TRBD1. CDR3 DNA sequence: TGTGCCAGCAGCGGGAGGACAGGGGTCGGCACTGAAGCTTTCTTT. Translation gives CASSGRTGVGTEAFF.